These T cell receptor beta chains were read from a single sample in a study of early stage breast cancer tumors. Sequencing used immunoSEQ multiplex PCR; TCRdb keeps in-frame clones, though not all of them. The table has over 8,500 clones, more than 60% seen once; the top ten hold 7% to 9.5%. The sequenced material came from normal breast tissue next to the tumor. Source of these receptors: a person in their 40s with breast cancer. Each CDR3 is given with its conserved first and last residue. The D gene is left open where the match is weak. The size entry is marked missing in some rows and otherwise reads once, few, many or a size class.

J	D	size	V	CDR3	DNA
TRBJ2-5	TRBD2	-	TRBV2	CASGAGGPEETQYF	TGTGCCAGTGGAGCGGGAGGGCCCGAGGAGACCCAGTACTTC
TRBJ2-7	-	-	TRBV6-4	CATRRVDSYEQYF	TGTGCCACCAGACGGGTGGACTCCTACGAGCAGTACTTC
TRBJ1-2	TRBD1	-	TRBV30	CAWSTPEGASFNGYTF	TGTGCCTGGAGTACCCCCGAGGGGGCGTCTTTCAATGGCTACACCTTC
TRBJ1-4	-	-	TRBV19	CASSKQGTGFEKLFF	TGTGCCAGTAGTAAACAGGGAACAGGTTTCGAAAAACTGTTTTTT
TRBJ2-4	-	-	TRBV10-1	CASSERWDGLAKNIQYF	TGCGCCAGCAGTGAAAGGTGGGACGGACTAGCCAAAAACATTCAGTACTTC
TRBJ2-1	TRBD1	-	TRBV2	CASNRDRVNEQFF	TGTGCCAGCAACCGGGACAGGGTGAATGAGCAGTTCTTC
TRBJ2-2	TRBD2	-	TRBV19	CASSFPGGNTGELFF	TGTGCCAGTAGTTTTCCGGGAGGGAACACCGGGGAGCTGTTTTTT
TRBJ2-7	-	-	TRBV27	CASSDLALSSYEQYF	TGTGCCAGCAGTGATTTAGCGTTAAGCTCCTACGAGCAGTACTTC
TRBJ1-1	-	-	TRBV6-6	CASRRTPPRANTEAFF	TGTGCCAGCAGAAGGACCCCTCCCAGAGCCAACACTGAAGCTTTCTTT
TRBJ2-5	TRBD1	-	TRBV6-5	CASSYGGQGKQYF	TGTGCCAGCAGTTACGGGGGACAGGGGAAGCAGTACTTC
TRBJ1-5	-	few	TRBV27	CASSFRINQPQHF	TGTGCCAGCAGTTTCCGGATTAATCAGCCCCAGCATTTT
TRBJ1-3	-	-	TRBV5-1	CASSLGPTSGNTIYF	TGCGCCAGCAGCTTGGGACCGACCTCTGGAAACACCATATATTTT
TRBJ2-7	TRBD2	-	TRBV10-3	CAIRDWNRGTSGATSTYEQYF	TGTGCCATCAGAGATTGGAACCGTGGGACTAGCGGAGCTACCTCAACCTACGAGCAGTACTTC
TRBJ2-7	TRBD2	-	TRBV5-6	CASSLWGGYEQYF	TGTGCCAGCAGCTTGTGGGGGGGCTACGAGCAGTACTTC
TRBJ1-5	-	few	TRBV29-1	CSVAEVGGQPQHF	TGCAGCGTTGCGGAAGTTGGGGGCCAGCCCCAGCATTTT
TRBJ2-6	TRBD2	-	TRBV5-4	CASSDQIRAGVLTF	TGTGCCAGCAGCGACCAGATCCGAGCGGGGGTCCTGACTTTC
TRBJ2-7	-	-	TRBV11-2	CASSFFSENEQYF	TGTGCCAGCAGCTTTTTCTCGGAGAACGAGCAGTACTTC
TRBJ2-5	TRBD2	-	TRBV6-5	CASTQAGGPGETQYF	TGTGCCAGCACCCAAGCGGGAGGGCCTGGGGAGACCCAGTACTTC
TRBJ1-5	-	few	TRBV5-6	CASSLRLSGYSNQPQHF	TGTGCCAGCAGCTTGCGTTTGTCGGGATATAGCAATCAGCCCCAGCATTTT
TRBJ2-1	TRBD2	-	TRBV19	CASSISGSSFTEQFF	TGTGCCAGTAGTATTAGCGGGAGTTCGTTTACTGAGCAGTTCTTC
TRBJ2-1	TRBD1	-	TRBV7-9	CASYLTGVNEQFF	TGTGCCAGTTACTTAACAGGGGTCAATGAGCAGTTCTTC
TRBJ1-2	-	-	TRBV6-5	CASSTEDGYTF	TGTGCCAGCAGTACCGAAGATGGCTACACCTTC
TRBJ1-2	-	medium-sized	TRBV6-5	CASRPTGSLNYGYTF	TGTGCCAGCAGGCCCACGGGATCCCTCAACTATGGCTACACCTTC
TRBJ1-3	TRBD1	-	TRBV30	CAWSPSDRGQDTIYF	TGTGCCTGGAGTCCATCGGACAGGGGACAGGACACCATATATTTT
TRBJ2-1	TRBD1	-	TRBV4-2	CASSPPTGGVINEQFF	TGTGCCAGCAGCCCCCCGACAGGGGGGGTTATTAATGAGCAGTTCTTC
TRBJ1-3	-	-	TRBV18	CASSPNRDTIYF	TGTGCCAGCTCACCAAATCGGGACACCATATATTTT
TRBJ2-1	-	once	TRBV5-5	CASSPYTEPYVPYNEQFF	TGTGCCAGCAGCCCATACACCGAACCCTACGTACCCTACAATGAGCAGTTCTTC
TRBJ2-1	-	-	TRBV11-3	CASSLEVFNEQFF	TGTGCCAGCAGCTTAGAGGTCTTCAATGAGCAGTTCTTC
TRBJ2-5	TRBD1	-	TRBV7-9	CASSSGQGGETQYF	TGTGCCAGCAGCTCTGGACAGGGCGGGGAGACCCAGTACTTC
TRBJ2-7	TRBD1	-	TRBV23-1	CASSHRDRAGVEQYF	TGCGCCAGCAGTCATCGGGACAGGGCCGGGGTAGAGCAGTACTTC
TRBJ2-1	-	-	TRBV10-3	CAISAKFWAPVNEQFF	TGTGCCATCAGCGCAAAGTTTTGGGCTCCCGTAAATGAGCAGTTCTTC
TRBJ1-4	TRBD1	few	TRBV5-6	CASSLGTGTRGDEKLFF	TGTGCCAGCAGCTTAGGGACAGGGACGAGGGGCGATGAAAAACTGTTTTTT
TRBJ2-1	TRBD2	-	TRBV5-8	CASRIDLRPGAGTNEQFF	TGTGCCAGCAGAATAGACCTACGACCGGGAGCGGGGACGAATGAGCAGTTCTTC
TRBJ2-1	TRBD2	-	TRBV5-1	CASSLKGLAVGNEQFF	TGCGCCAGCAGCTTGAAGGGTCTAGCGGTCGGGAATGAGCAGTTCTTC
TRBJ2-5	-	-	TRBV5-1	CASSRQETQYF	TGCGCCAGCAGCCGCCAAGAGACCCAGTACTTC
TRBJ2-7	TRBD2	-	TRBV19	CASSRGGTLEQYF	TGTGCCAGTAGTCGCGGGGGGACCCTCGAGCAGTACTTC
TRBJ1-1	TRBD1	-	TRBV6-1	CASRKDRAMNTEAFF	TGTGCCAGCAGGAAAGACAGGGCCATGAACACTGAAGCTTTCTTT
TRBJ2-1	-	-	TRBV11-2	CASSPLTGSGPTINEQFF	TGTGCCAGCAGCCCCCTCACGGGATCAGGGCCTACGATCAATGAGCAGTTCTTC
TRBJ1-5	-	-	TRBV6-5	CASTHRLGSDQPQHF	TGTGCCAGCACTCACCGTCTAGGGTCGGATCAGCCCCAGCATTTT
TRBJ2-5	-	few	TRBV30	CAWSVFQQETQYF	TGTGCCTGGAGTGTCTTCCAGCAAGAGACCCAGTACTTC
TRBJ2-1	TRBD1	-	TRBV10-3	CAISEMGTDYNEQFF	TGTGCCATCAGTGAGATGGGGACAGACTACAATGAGCAGTTCTTC
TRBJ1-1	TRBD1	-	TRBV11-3	CASSLAYRGQGPEAFF	TGTGCCAGCAGCTTAGCCTACCGAGGACAGGGGCCTGAAGCTTTCTTT
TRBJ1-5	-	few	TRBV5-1	CASSSGVGEPQHF	TGCGCCAGCAGCTCAGGGGTAGGGGAGCCCCAGCATTTT
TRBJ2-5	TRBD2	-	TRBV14	CASSPTPGLGKFMKETQYF	TGTGCCAGCAGCCCGACTCCGGGACTAGGAAAATTCATGAAGGAGACCCAGTACTTC
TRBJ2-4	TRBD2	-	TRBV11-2	CASSEVAGARNIQYF	TGTGCCAGCAGCGAGGTAGCGGGAGCTAGAAACATTCAGTACTTC
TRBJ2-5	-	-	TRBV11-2	CASSLVQAGKETQYF	TGTGCCAGCAGCTTAGTTCAGGCGGGAAAAGAGACCCAGTACTTC
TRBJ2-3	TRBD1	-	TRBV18	CASSPIRGQGDTQYF	TGTGCCAGCTCACCCATCAGGGGGCAGGGAGATACGCAGTATTTT
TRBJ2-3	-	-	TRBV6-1	CASSDVGDGATQYF	TGTGCCAGCAGTGATGTTGGGGACGGAGCTACGCAGTATTTT
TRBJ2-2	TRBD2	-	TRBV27	CASSSAGLAGGPNTGELFF	TGTGCCAGCAGTTCCGCTGGGCTAGCGGGAGGACCAAACACCGGGGAGCTGTTTTTT
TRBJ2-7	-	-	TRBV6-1	CASSEPYEQYF	TGTGCCAGCAGTGAGCCATACGAGCAGTACTTC
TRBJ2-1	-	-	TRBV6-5	CASASEAYNEQFF	TGTGCCAGCGCCTCGGAGGCCTACAATGAGCAGTTCTTC
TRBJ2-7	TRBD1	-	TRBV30	CAWIPGQGNEQYF	TGTGCCTGGATACCGGGACAGGGGAACGAGCAGTACTTC
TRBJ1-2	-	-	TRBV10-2	CASKDSGAWGYTF	TGCGCCAGCAAGGACAGTGGAGCATGGGGCTACACCTTC
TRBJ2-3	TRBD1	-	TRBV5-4	CASSLGTATDTQYF	TGTGCCAGCAGCTTAGGGACAGCCACAGATACGCAGTATTTT
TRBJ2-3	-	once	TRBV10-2	CASSEFPLGSTDTQYF	TGCGCCAGCAGTGAGTTTCCCCTCGGTAGCACAGATACGCAGTATTTT
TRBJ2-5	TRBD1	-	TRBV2	CASGENRGVETQYF	TGTGCCAGCGGGGAAAACAGGGGGGTAGAGACCCAGTACTTC